The clone carrying this T cell receptor (beta chain) was counted between two and nine times. Its antigen is unidentified. This sample stems from a study of CD8 T cells in ankylosing spondylitis. Libraries of TCR beta came from quantitative 5'-RACE with molecular barcodes. TCRdb independently ran MiXCR on the 5' RACE reads; one entry per CDR3 protein. The data contain 150,000 or so distinct CDR3 sequences, about a sixth of them singletons. V was clipped by 0 bases and J by 6 bases, with 10 bases between them. The CDR3 has 14 amino acids. Germline CDR1 SGHRS, CDR2 YFSETQ. General observations from the study: Before this, some motif variants had been reported in reactive arthritis synovial fluid and blood.

Material: blood, either unsorted or a sorted T cell fraction (not recorded which). The gene calls are TRBV5-1 and TRBJ2-1, with D perhaps assigned TRBD1 or TRBD2 (6 bases each). The TCR sequence derives from a male donor with ankylosing spondylitis or in good health (not recorded which). CDR3 bases: TGCGCCAGCAGCTTGGTTGGAGGGGGCAATGAGCAGTTCTTC. Translating gives CASSLVGGGNEQFF.